This T cell receptor (beta chain) is from a study of memory CD4+ T cells and cytomegalovirus serostatus. Study-level findings and limits: About two fifths of the roughly 160 known CMV-associated TCRbeta sequences appeared in CD4+ memory. The CMV-associated TCR signature appears largely within the CD4+ memory repertoire.

Clones were sequenced by immunoSEQ multiplex PCR, and TCRdb holds only the in-frame ones, with some missing. The repertoire holds 40,000 to 50,000 clones, with approximately 74% as singletons. The CDR3 sequence is 14 residues long. The V end lost 2 bases, the J end lost 4 bases, and 12 bases lay between the germline ends. Per the germline V gene, CDR1 is SGHRS and CDR2 is YFSETQ. Of note for this clone: Its antigen is undetermined.

Single viable CD3+CD4+CD8-CD45RO+ cells were sorted as the memory CD4+ T cells. CMV serostatus came from serum IgG against pp150, pp28, p38, p52. This receptor was taken from an adult in good health and CMV-seropositive. The rearrangement uses TRBV5-1 and TRBJ1-1; no definite D call. Sequencing used memory CD4+ T cells from blood. The DNA for the CDR3 is TGCGCCAGCAGCTTCGCGGGGTTTGGCACTGAAGCTTTCTTT. Its translation is CASSFAGFGTEAFF.